Below, 21 T cell receptor beta chains from the same sample are listed, as sequenced in a study of regulatory T cells in long-lasting Graves disease. Arm-PCR of CDR3 regions and iRepertoire HTBI primers were used to build TCR beta libraries. Via MiXCR, TCRdb re-called the multiplex PCR reads, giving one row per CDR3 protein. Of hundreds of thousands of distinct CDR3 sequences in the sample, approximately 15% were seen once. Time point in this sample: newly diagnosed GD, antithyroid drugs for less than 3 months. Extracted RNA from PBMCs served as the source of the TCR library. The same data also contributed to another study, on T cells in Graves' hyperthyroidism and ophthalmopathy.

Material: peripheral blood mononuclear cells (PBMCs), obtained at new diagnosis, from a patient treated with antithyroid drugs. The receptors come from a woman in her twenties or thirties with Graves disease.

This clonotype was counted at least ten times. This chain joins TRBV19 and TRBJ1-5; possibly TRBD1 for D (5 bases). Trimming cost V 3 bases and J 5 bases, with 14 bases left between them. The CDR3 contains 15 residues. Germline V gene data show CDR1 as LNHDA and CDR2 as SQIVND (reference sequence). The CDR3 DNA sequence: TGTGCCAGTAGTATGGAGGGGCCGACCCATCAGCCCCAGCATTTT. It is translated as CASSMEGPTHQPQHF.

This clonotype was counted ten times or more. The V gene is TRBV12-3 or TRBV12-4, the J gene TRBJ2-3, with D maybe TRBD1 (5 bases). Deletions cut 3 bases from V and 0 bases from J, with 10 bases between. The CDR3 extends over 15 amino acids. The CDR3 loop is CASSLSRASTDTQYF. The CDR3 DNA follows: TGTGCCAGCAGTTTGAGCAGGGCCAGCACAGATACGCAGTATTTT.

The chain combines TRBV24-1 with TRBJ2-2; 9 bases match TRBD2. With V trimmed by 5 bases and J by 1 base, 4 bases remained unmatched. Germline V CDR1 and CDR2: KGHDR, SFDVKD. The CDR3 loop spans 16 amino acids. The CDR3 nucleotides are TGTGCCACCAGTGCCAGACTAGCGGAGAACACCGGGGAGCTGTTTTTT. Its translation: CATSARLAENTGELFF.

This clonotype appeared many times. The rearrangement uses TRBV12-3 or TRBV12-4 and TRBJ2-4; TRBD1 aligns across 8 bases. The CDR3 spans 14 residues. The junction had 7 bases not matched to a gene; V was cut back by 4 bases and J by 8 bases. CDR3 DNA: TGTGCCAGCAGTTGGAAGACAGGGGCGGACATTCAGTACTTC. Amino acids: CASSWKTGADIQYF.

This clonotype occurred many times. The J gene is TRBJ1-5, the V gene TRBV5-6, with D possibly TRBD1 on 5 matching bases. Germline CDR1 SGHDT, CDR2 YYEEEE. The CDR3 loop spans 15 amino acids. V lost 0 bases, J lost 7 bases, and 14 bases lay in between. The CDR3, as DNA: TGTGCCAGCAGCTTGGGGGGACCCACGCGACAGCCCCAGCATTTT. It specifies CASSLGGPTRQPQHF.

The V call is TRBV6-1, the J call TRBJ2-6, with D tentatively TRBD2 (6 bases). There are 17 residues in the CDR3. V lost 6 bases and J lost 0, with 15 bases in between. Germline V gene data show CDR1 as MNHNS and CDR2 as SASEGT. CDR3 nucleotide sequence: TGTGCCAGCAGCCACATGGCGGGGATCTCTGGGGCCAACGTCCTGACTTTC. Its protein product is CASSHMAGISGANVLTF.

This clonotype was seen many times. The V and J genes are TRBV28 and TRBJ1-5; 8 bases align to TRBD1. J lost 2 bases, V lost 6 bases, and 6 bases had no gene match. Germline V gene lookup returns CDR1 MDHEN and CDR2 SYDVKM. This CDR3 is built from 15 residues. The CDR3 here is CASRGQGGGNQPQHF. The CDR3 nucleotides are TGTGCCAGCAGAGGACAGGGTGGCGGCAATCAGCCCCAGCATTTT.

This clonotype was seen a few times. The chain links TRBV9 to TRBJ2-5, with D tentatively TRBD2 (6 bases). The V end lost 1 base, the J end lost 1 base, and 11 bases lay between the germline ends. The CDR3 is made up of 15 amino acids. CDR1 is SGDLS, CDR2 YYNGEE, per germline. The CDR3 bases are TGTGCCAGCAGCGTACAGGGACTTGGCCAAGAGACCCAGTACTTC. Protein product: CASSVQGLGQETQYF.

The sample holds many counts of this clonotype. The chain couples TRBV28 to TRBJ1-2; D is unresolved. This CDR3 contains 12 residues. From germline, CDR1 is MDHEN and CDR2 SYDVKM. Trimming took off 4 bases at V and 14 bases at J, with 17 bases between the two ends. The CDR3 region has the DNA TGTGCCAGCAGTTCCCGTGCGTCGAGTGGTACCTTC. This gives the protein CASSSRASSGTF.

This chain connects TRBV18 to TRBJ2-7; 9 bases fit TRBD1. V lost 6 bases, J lost 4 bases, and 13 bases stayed unmatched. CDR3 length: 16 amino acids. CDR1 is KGHSH, CDR2 LQKENI, per germline. The DNA of the CDR3 is TGTGCCAGCTCTCCCCCCCAGGGACAGGGAAGGTACGAGCAGTACTTC. Residues: CASSPPQGQGRYEQYF.

The J gene is TRBJ2-7, the V gene TRBV29-1; D remains unclear. The CDR3 length is 13 residues. Germline V gene sequence: CDR1 SQVTM, CDR2 ANQGSEA. V lost 0 bases to trimming and J lost 0 bases, with 6 bases between them. The CDR3 nucleotides read TGCAGCGTTGAAGATGACGCCTCCTACGAGCAGTACTTC. Translated, it gives CSVEDDASYEQYF.

This clonotype came up a few times. This chain joins TRBV19 and TRBJ2-1; 7 positions agree with TRBD2. The V gene's germline CDR1 is LNHDA and CDR2 SQIVND (reference sequence). The CDR3 runs 14 residues. J was trimmed by 8 bases and V by 6 bases; bases with no gene match: 10. The CDR3 nucleotides are TGTGCCAGTAGCCGAGGACTAGACTCCGATGAGCAGTTCTTC. This translates into CASSRGLDSDEQFF.

This clonotype came up a few times. The chain joins TRBV5-1 to TRBJ1-4; 7 bases agree with TRBD1. Germline CDR1 reads SGHRS; CDR2 reads YFSETQ. V was pared by 4 bases and J by 3 bases, with 15 bases of the junction left unmatched. CDR3 length: 18 amino acids. This chain's CDR3 is CASSPGGAGRSSNEKLFF. DNA of the CDR3: TGCGCCAGCAGCCCAGGGGGGGCAGGCAGATCGTCTAATGAAAAACTGTTTTTT.

The V call is TRBV9, the J call TRBJ2-3, with TRBD1 identical over 7 bases. The CDR3 covers 17 residues. V lost 3 bases to trimming and J lost 2 bases; unmatched junction nucleotides: 12. Germline lookup yields CDR1 SGDLS and CDR2 YYNGEE. The chain's CDR3 is CASSASPGTDATDTQYF. CDR3 DNA sequence: TGTGCCAGCAGCGCCTCCCCGGGGACAGACGCCACAGATACGCAGTATTTT.

The CDR3 coding sequence is TGTGCCAGCTCACGACTAGATTCGGACGGGGAGCTGTTTTTT. This sequence encodes CASSRLDSDGELFF. V and J are TRBV18 and TRBJ2-2; D is perhaps TRBD2 (6 bases). CDR3 size: 14 residues. Germline V gives CDR1 KGHSH, CDR2 LQKENI. The V end lost 4 bases, the J end lost 7 bases, and 13 bases lay between the germline ends.

In this sample, this clonotype turned up many times. The rearrangement joins TRBV12-3 or TRBV12-4 to TRBJ2-5; tentatively, D is TRBD2 (5 bases). The CDR3 is 14 residues long. V dropped 6 bases and J dropped 2 bases, with 13 bases sitting between them. CDR3 sequence reads: CASSTARGQETQYF. CDR3 in DNA: TGTGCCAGCAGCACCGCCCGGGGACAAGAGACCCAGTACTTC.

In this sample, this clonotype turned up many times. This chain joins TRBV30 and TRBJ1-2; TRBD1 agrees at 8 bases. CDR3 length: 14 amino acids. Germline CDR1 GTSNPN, CDR2 SVGIG (reference sequence). The V segment lost 3 bases and the J segment 8 bases; nucleotides outside the gene matches: 11. The CDR3 loop is CAWSVTGTGLGYTF. For the CDR3, the DNA is TGTGCCTGGAGCGTTACTGGGACAGGTCTAGGCTACACCTTC. Full variable domain (remainder filled in from reference TRBV30 and TRBJ1-2): SQTIHQWPATLVQPVGSPLSLECTVEGTSNPNLYWYRQAAGRGLQLLFYSVGIGQISSEVPQNLSASRPQDRQFILSSKKLLLSDSGFYLCAWSVTGTGLGYTFGSGTRLTVV.

The J gene is TRBJ1-1, the V gene TRBV9; TRBD1 agrees at 7 bases. CDR1 and CDR2 from the germline V gene are SGDLS and YYNGEE. The junction had 9 bases not matched to a gene; V was cut back by 3 bases and J by 1 base. This CDR3 has 16 amino acids. The CDR3 coding sequence is TGTGCCAGCAGCGCGACCCGACAGGGCCCGAACACTGAAGCTTTCTTT. Translation gives CASSATRQGPNTEAFF.

This clonotype was counted many times. The chain employs TRBV29-1 and TRBJ2-1; the match to TRBD2 covers 10 bases. V was pared by 4 bases and J by 5 bases, with 5 bases of the junction left unmatched. The CDR3 runs 14 residues. Germline V gene sequence: CDR1 SQVTM, CDR2 ANQGSEA. CDR3 in amino acids: CSVAVSGGNNEQFF. CDR3 DNA sequence: TGCAGCGTTGCGGTTAGCGGGGGGAACAATGAGCAGTTCTTC.

The genes are TRBV28 and TRBJ1-3; tentatively, D is TRBD1 (5 bases). Germline V gives CDR1 MDHEN, CDR2 SYDVKM. The CDR3 contains 15 residues. V was pared by 7 bases and J by 4 bases, with 17 bases between. The CDR3 nucleotides are TGTGCCAGCACCACATCTCCTGACAGAGGAAACACCATATATTTT. This sequence encodes CASTTSPDRGNTIYF.

The chain uses TRBV7-6 and TRBJ2-7; D gene unclear. This CDR3 has 13 amino acids. Looked up from germline, CDR1 is SGHVS and CDR2 is FNYEAQ. V lost 4 bases and J lost 5, with 12 bases in between. CDR3 sequence reads: CASSSPGQHEQYF. The DNA for the CDR3 is TGTGCCAGCAGCTCTCCCGGGCAGCACGAGCAGTACTTC.